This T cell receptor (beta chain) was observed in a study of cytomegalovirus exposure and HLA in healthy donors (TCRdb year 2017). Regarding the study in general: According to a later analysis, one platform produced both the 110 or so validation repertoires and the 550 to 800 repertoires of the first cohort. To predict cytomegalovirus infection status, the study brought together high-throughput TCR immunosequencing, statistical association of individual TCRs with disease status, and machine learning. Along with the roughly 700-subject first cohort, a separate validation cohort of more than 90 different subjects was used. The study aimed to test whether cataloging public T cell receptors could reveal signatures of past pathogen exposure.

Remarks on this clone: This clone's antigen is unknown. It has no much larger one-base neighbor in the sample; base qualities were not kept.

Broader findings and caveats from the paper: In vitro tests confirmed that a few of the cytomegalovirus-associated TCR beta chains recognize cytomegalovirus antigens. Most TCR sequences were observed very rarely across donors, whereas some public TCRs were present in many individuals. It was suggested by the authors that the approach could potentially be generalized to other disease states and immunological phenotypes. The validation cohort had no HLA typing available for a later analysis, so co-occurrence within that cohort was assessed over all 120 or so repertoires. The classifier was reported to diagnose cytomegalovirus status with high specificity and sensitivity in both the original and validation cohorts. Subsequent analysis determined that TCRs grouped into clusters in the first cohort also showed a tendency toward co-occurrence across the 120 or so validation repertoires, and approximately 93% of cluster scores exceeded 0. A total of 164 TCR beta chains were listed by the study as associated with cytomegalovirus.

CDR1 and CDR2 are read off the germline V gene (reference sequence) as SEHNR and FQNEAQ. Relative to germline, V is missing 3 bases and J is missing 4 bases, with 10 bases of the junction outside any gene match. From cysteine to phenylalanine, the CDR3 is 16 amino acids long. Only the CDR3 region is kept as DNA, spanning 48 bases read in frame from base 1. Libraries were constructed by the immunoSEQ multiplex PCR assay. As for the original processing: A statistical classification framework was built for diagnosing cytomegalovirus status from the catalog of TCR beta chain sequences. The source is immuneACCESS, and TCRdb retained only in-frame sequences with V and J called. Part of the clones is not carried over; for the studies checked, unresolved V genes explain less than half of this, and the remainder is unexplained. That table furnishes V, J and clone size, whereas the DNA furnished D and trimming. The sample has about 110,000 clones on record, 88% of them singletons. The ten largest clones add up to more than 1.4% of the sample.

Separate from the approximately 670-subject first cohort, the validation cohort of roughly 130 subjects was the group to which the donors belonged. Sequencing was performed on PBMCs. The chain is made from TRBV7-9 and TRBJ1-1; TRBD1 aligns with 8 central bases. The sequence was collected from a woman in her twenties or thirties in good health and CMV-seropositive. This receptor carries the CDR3 CASSFRRQGKGTEAFF. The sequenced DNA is TGTGCCAGCAGCTTCCGAAGACAGGGGAAGGGCACTGAAGCTTTCTTT.